This T cell receptor (beta chain) stems from a study of response to subunit inactivated influenza vaccine. Points from the study as a whole: Researchers suggested that each seasonal influenza vaccination recruits few new T cells.

This clonotype was seen more than once but under ten times. What it binds is unknown. Trimming took 3 bases from V and 6 from J, leaving 12 bases between them. CDR3 length: 14 amino acids. Each CDR3 protein gets one entry after TCRdb re-called the RT-PCR reads with MiXCR. The sample contains around 650,000 distinct CDR3 sequences, 15% to 18% of which appear only once. This TCR came from a man aged 50 to 60 who received an inactivated influenza vaccine. The chain combines TRBV12-3 or TRBV12-4 with TRBJ1-5; tentative D call: TRBD1 (5 bases). The source material was PBMCs from blood, sampled 11 to 12 days after vaccination. CDR3 nucleotide sequence: TGTGCCAGCAGTTTGTCGGCAGGGTCTCAGCCCCAGCATTTT. Its translation: CASSLSAGSQPQHF.